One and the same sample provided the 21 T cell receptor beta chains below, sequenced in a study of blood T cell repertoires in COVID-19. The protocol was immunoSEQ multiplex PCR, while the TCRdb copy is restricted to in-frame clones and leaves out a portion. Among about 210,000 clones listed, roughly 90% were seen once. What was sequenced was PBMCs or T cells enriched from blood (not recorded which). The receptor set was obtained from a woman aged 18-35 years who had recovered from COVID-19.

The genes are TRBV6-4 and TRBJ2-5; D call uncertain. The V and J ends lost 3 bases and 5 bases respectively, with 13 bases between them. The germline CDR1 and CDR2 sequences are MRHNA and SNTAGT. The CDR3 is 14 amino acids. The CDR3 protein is CASSEQPGQETQYF. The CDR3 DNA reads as TGTGCCAGCAGTGAACAGCCCGGTCAGGAGACCCAGTACTTC.

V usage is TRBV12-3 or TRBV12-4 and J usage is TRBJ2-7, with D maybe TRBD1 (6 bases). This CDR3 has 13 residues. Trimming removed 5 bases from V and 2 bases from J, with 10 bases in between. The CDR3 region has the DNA TGTGCCAGCAGTCGGACAGTCGCCTACGAGCAGTACTTC. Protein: CASSRTVAYEQYF.

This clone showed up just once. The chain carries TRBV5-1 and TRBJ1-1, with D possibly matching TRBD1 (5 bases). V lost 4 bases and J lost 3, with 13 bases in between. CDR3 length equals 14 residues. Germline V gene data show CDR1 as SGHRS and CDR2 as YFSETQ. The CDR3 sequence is CASSLQGGDTEAFF. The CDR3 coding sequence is TGCGCCAGCAGCCTCCAGGGTGGGGACACTGAAGCTTTCTTT.

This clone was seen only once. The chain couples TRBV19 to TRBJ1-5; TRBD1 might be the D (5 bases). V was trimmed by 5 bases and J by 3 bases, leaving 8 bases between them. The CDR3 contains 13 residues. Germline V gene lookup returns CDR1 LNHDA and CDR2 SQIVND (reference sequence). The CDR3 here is CASSPGHNQPQHF. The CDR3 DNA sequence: TGTGCCAGTAGTCCAGGGCACAATCAGCCCCAGCATTTT.

The CDR3 DNA reads as TGCGCCAGTACCGGACAGGTGAACACTGAAGCTTTCTTT. This translates into CASTGQVNTEAFF. This chain joins TRBV5-1 and TRBJ1-1; 7 bases fit TRBD1. Unmatched junction bases numbered 4, after V lost 8 bases and J lost 0 bases. The germline V gene has CDR1 SGHRS and CDR2 YFSETQ. CDR3 length: 13 amino acids.

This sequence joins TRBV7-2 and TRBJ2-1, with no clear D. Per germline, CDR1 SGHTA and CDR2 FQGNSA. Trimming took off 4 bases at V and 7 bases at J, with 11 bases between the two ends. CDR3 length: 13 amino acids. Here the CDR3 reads CASSWSTGNEQFF. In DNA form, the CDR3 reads TGTGCCAGCAGCTGGTCCACGGGTAATGAGCAGTTCTTC.

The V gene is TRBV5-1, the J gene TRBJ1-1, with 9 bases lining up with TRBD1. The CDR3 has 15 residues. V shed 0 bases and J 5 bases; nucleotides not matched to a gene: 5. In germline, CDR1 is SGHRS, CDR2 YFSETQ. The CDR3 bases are TGCGCCAGCAGCTTGGGGACAGGGGTCGGAACTGAAGCTTTCTTT. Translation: CASSLGTGVGTEAFF.

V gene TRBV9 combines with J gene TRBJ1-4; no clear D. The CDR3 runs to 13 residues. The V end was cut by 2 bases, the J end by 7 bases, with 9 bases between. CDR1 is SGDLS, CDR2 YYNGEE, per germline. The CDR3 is CASSVRPGEKLFF. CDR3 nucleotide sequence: TGTGCCAGCAGCGTCCGGCCGGGTGAAAAACTGTTTTTT.

CDR3 amino acids: CAIRPGGQEGEQYF. The CDR3 DNA reads TGTGCCATCAGACCGGGGGGACAGGAGGGCGAGCAGTACTTC. The rearrangement links TRBV10-3 to TRBJ2-7; D perhaps matches TRBD1 (8 bases). V was shortened by 6 bases and J by 6 bases, with 18 bases between the two germline ends. Germline loops: CDR1 ENHRY, CDR2 SYGVKD. The CDR3 sequence is 14 residues long.

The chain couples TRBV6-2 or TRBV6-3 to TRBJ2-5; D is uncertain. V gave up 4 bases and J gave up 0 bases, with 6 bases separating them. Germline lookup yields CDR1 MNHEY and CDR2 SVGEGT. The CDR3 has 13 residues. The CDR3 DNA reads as TGTGCCAGCAGTTGGGCCTACCAAGAGACCCAGTACTTC. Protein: CASSWAYQETQYF.

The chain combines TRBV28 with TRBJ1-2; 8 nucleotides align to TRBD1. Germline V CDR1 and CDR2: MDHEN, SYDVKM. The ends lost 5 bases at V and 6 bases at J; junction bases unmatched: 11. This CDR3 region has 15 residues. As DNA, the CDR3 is TGTGCCAGCAGTCTCGACAGGGGAGTTGGGGATGGCTACACCTTC. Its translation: CASSLDRGVGDGYTF.

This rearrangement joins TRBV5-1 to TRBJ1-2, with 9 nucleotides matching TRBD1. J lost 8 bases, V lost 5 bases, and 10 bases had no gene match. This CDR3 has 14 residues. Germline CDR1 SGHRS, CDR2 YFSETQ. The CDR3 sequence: CASRPGQGVGGYTF. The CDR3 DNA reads TGCGCCAGCAGACCGGGACAGGGAGTCGGGGGCTACACCTTC.

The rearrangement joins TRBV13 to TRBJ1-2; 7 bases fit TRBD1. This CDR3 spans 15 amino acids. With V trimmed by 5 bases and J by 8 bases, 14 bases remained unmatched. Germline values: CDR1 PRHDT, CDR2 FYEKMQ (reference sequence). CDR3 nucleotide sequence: TGTGCCAGCAGCCAAGCGACAGGGCTTATGGGAGGCTACACCTTC. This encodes CASSQATGLMGGYTF.

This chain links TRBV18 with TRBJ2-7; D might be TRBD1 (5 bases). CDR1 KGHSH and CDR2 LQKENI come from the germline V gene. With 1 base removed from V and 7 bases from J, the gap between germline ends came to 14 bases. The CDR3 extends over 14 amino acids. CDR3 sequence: CASSPQGINTEQYF. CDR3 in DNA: TGTGCCAGCTCACCACAGGGGATAAATACGGAGCAGTACTTC.

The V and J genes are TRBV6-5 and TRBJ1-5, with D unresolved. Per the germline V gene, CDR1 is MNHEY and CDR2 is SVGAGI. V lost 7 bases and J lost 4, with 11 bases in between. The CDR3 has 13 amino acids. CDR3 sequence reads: CASTAQRNQPQHF. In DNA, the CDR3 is TGTGCCAGCACAGCACAGAGAAATCAGCCCCAGCATTTT.

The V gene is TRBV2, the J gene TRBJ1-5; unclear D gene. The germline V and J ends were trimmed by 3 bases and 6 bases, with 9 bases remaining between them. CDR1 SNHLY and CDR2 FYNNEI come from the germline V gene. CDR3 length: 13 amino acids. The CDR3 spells CASSDSGFQPQHF. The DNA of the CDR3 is TGTGCCAGCAGTGATTCGGGGTTTCAGCCCCAGCATTTT.

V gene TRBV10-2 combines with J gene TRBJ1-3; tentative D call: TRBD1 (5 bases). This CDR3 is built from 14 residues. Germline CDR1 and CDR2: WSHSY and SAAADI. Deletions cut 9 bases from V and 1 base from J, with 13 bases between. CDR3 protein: CASSSDISGNTIYF. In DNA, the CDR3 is TGCGCCAGTTCTTCGGACATTTCTGGAAACACCATATATTTT.

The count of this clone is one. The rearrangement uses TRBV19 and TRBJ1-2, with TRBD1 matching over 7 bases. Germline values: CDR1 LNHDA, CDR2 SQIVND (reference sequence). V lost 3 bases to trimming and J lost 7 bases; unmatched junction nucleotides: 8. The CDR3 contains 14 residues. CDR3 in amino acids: CASSILGGFGGYTF. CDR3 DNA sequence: TGTGCCAGTAGTATTTTAGGGGGCTTCGGTGGCTACACCTTC.

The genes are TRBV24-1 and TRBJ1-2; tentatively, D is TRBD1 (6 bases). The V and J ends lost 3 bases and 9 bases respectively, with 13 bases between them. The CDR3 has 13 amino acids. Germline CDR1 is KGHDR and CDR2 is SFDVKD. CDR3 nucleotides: TGTGCCACCAGTGATACCGCAGGGGTTCGCTACACCTTC. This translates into CATSDTAGVRYTF.

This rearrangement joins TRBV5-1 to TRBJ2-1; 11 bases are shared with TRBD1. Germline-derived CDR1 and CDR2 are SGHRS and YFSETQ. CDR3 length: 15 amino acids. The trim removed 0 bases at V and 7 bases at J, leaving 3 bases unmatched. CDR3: CASSLAGQGANEQFF. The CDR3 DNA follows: TGCGCCAGCAGCTTGGCTGGACAGGGGGCTAATGAGCAGTTCTTC.

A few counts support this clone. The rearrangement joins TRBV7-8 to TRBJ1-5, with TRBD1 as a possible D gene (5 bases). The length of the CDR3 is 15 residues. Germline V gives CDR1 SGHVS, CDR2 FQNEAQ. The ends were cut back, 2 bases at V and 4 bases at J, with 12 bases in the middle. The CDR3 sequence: CASSLNRLQNQPQHF. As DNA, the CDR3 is TGTGCCAGCAGCTTAAACAGGCTCCAAAATCAGCCCCAGCATTTT.